The table lists the clone carrying this TCR beta chain with a few counts. V was pared by 0 bases and J by 0 bases, with 6 bases between. This CDR3 region has 15 residues. In germline, CDR1 is PRHDT, CDR2 FYEKMQ (reference sequence). Some clones are missing from TCRdb's copy, which holds only in-frame ones; the method was immunoSEQ multiplex PCR. In the table there are 200,000 to 250,000 clones, almost 90% of which are singletons. The data stem from a study of blood T cell repertoires in COVID-19. Participants in the exposed group had met a COVID-19 case in the 2 weeks before joining the study. The clonotype was recovered from a man aged 25-45 years who had been exposed to COVID-19. Sample: PBMCs or T cells enriched from blood (not recorded which). The rearrangement uses TRBV13 and TRBJ2-1, with D maybe TRBD2 (6 bases). The CDR3 here is CASSLGGSSYNEQFF. The DNA of the CDR3 is TGTGCCAGCAGCTTAGGCGGGAGCTCCTACAATGAGCAGTTCTTC.